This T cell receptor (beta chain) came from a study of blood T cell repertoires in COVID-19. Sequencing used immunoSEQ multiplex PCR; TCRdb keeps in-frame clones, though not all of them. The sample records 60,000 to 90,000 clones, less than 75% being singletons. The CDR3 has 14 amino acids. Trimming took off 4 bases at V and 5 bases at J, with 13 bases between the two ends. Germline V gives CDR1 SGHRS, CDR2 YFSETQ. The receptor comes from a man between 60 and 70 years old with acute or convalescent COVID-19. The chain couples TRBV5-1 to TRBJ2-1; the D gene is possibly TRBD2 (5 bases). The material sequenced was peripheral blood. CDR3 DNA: TGCGCCAGCAGCGCATACGGGGTTAACAATGAGCAGTTCTTC. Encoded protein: CASSAYGVNNEQFF. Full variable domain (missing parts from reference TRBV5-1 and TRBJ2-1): KAGVTQTPRYLIKTRGQQVTLSCSPISGHRSVSWYQQTPGQGLQFLFEYFSETQRNKGNFPGRFSGRQFSNSRSEMNVSTLELGDSALYLCASSAYGVNNEQFFGPGTRLTVL.